The 10 T cell receptor beta chains in this list originate from one sample, sequenced in a study of Graves' ophthalmopathy and Graves' hyperthyroidism. Amplified material comprised TCR beta CDR3 regions derived from RNA transcripts. Following a first-round RT-PCR that used HTBI primers, a second-round multiplex PCR was carried out. Each CDR3 protein is one row after TCRdb ran MiXCR on the multiplex PCR reads. The repertoire holds some 250,000 distinct CDR3 sequences, with about 46% as singletons. The specimen was peripheral blood. All receptors come from an adult man with Graves' ophthalmopathy.

J is TRBJ2-3 and V is TRBV10-3, with 8 bases fitting TRBD2. CDR3 size: 17 residues. Germline V gene lookup returns CDR1 ENHRY and CDR2 SYGVKD. V dropped 11 bases and J dropped 2; count of bases not matched to a gene: 18. The CDR3: CAAGKAGERGPTDTQYF. CDR3 nucleotide sequence: TGTGCCGCCGGCAAAGCGGGAGAGAGGGGTCCCACAGATACGCAGTATTTT.

About this clonotype itself: A clone one base away is much larger, so this may be a read error. The gene calls are TRBV10-3 and TRBJ2-7; 8 bases are shared with TRBD1. The germline gives CDR1 ENHRY, CDR2 SYGVKD. The CDR3 is 15 amino acids. CDR3 in amino acids: CAISEHRTGTYDQYF. The CDR3 coding sequence is TGTGCCATCAGTGAGCACCGGACAGGGACCTACGATCAGTACTTC.

This clonotype was detected only a few times. J is TRBJ2-5 and V is TRBV7-3; possibly TRBD2 for D (7 bases). CDR1 SGHTA and CDR2 FQGTGA come from the germline V gene. This CDR3 has 14 residues. V lost 3 bases to trimming and J lost 5 bases, with 13 bases between them. The CDR3 nucleotides read TGTGCCAGCAGCTTTGAGGGGGGGCATGAGACCCAGTACTTC. Residues: CASSFEGGHETQYF. Together with reference TRBV7-3 and TRBJ2-5, the CDR3 gives the full variable domain: GAGVSQTPSNKVTEKGKYVELRCDPISGHTALYWYRQSLGQGPEFLIYFQGTGAADDSGLPNDRFFAVRPEGSVSTLKIQRTERGDSAVYLCASSFEGGHETQYFGPGTRLLVL.

This sequence joins TRBV7-9 and TRBJ1-5; TRBD1 is a possible D gene (6 bases). Trimming took 5 bases from V and 2 from J, leaving 10 bases between them. The CDR3 loop spans 14 amino acids. Germline-derived CDR1 and CDR2 are SEHNR and FQNEAQ (reference sequence). CDR3 residues: CASSPGEGNQPQHF. The CDR3 DNA reads as TGTGCCAGCAGCCCAGGGGAAGGCAATCAGCCCCAGCATTTT.

In its sample, this clonotype was seen a few times. The rearrangement links TRBV5-1 to TRBJ1-6; TRBD1 agrees at 9 bases. The CDR3 contains 16 residues. Per the germline V gene, CDR1 is SGHRS and CDR2 is YFSETQ. Germline trimming cut 1 base from V and 4 bases from J; bases unmatched to any gene: 3. CDR3 sequence (DNA): TGCGCCAGCAGCTTGCGGGGACAGGGTTATAATTCACCCCTCCACTTT. It encodes CASSLRGQGYNSPLHF.

Of note for this clonotype: The germline gene is not matched at one end of the junction; a read error may be the cause. The chain combines TRBV4-1 with TRBJ2-7; D ambiguous. Germline loops: CDR1 MGHRA, CDR2 YSYEKL. CDR3 length equals 13 residues. The CDR3 reads CASSQAESYEQYF. CDR3 nucleotides: TGTGCCAGCAGCCAAGCTGAGTCCTACGAGCAGTACTTC.

The chain recombines TRBV19 with TRBJ1-5; 10 bases are shared with TRBD1. CDR3 length: 16 amino acids. Germline V lookup: CDR1 LNHDA, CDR2 SQIVND (reference sequence). V lost 5 bases, J lost 1 base, and 5 bases stayed unmatched. The CDR3 is CASSARQGASNQPQHF. CDR3 in DNA: TGTGCCAGTAGTGCCAGACAGGGGGCGAGCAATCAGCCCCAGCATTTT.

This clonotype occurred a few times. This chain connects TRBV3-1 to TRBJ2-5; D call uncertain. Germline V gene data show CDR1 as LGHDT and CDR2 as YNNKEL (reference sequence). The V gene lost 0 bases and the J gene lost 5 bases, with 13 bases spanning the gap. The CDR3 runs to 15 residues. For the CDR3, the DNA is TGTGCCAGCAGCCAAGATCTTGAGAGCGTGGAGACCCAGTACTTC. Amino acids: CASSQDLESVETQYF.

About this clonotype itself: A much larger clone differs by one base, so this may be a read error. The chain links TRBV10-3 to TRBJ2-7; D might be TRBD1 (6 bases). Germline V gene sequence: CDR1 ENHRY, CDR2 SYGVKD. CDR3 size: 14 residues. The germline V and J ends were trimmed by 7 bases and 5 bases, with 18 bases remaining between them. CDR3 region: CAIKTSQGGDEQYF. In nucleotides, the CDR3 is TGTGCCATCAAGACCTCACAGGGTGGAGACGAGCAGTACTTC.

This chain connects TRBV7-2 to TRBJ1-6, with 7 nucleotides matching TRBD1. J lost 7 bases, V lost 5 bases, and 5 bases had no gene match. The CDR3 spans 14 residues. Germline V lookup: CDR1 SGHTA, CDR2 FQGNSA. The CDR3 sequence: CASSLDRLNSPLHF. CDR3 nucleotides: TGTGCCAGCAGCCTGGACAGGCTCAATTCACCCCTCCACTTT.